What follows are 30 T cell receptor beta chains derived from one specimen sequenced in a study of cytomegalovirus exposure and HLA in healthy donors. In the PCR, 60 Vbeta and 13 Jbeta primers were used. The repertoire was sequenced with immunoSEQ multiplex PCR; TCRdb's copy has only in-frame clones and lacks some. The table shows more than 150,000 clones, with roughly 90% occurring only once. Sequenced: PBMCs. The receptors shown here come from a girl under three years old in good health and CMV-seronegative.

The chain links TRBV29-1 to TRBJ1-1; 11 positions agree with TRBD1. This CDR3 is built from 15 residues. The J segment lost 0 bases and the V segment lost 6 bases, leaving 6 bases of the junction unmatched. Germline loops: CDR1 SQVTM, CDR2 ANQGSEA. CDR3 bases: TGCAGCGTAACCGGGACAGGGGGTTTGAACACTGAAGCTTTCTTT. Translating it yields CSVTGTGGLNTEAFF.

The rearrangement links TRBV4-2 to TRBJ2-3; 12 positions match TRBD2. The germline V gene encodes CDR1 LGHNA and CDR2 YNFKEQ. The CDR3 has 19 residues. The ends lost 0 bases at V and 1 base at J; junction bases unmatched: 8. CDR3 amino acids: CASSQDRLAGGPGTDTQYF. The CDR3 DNA sequence: TGTGCCAGCAGCCAAGATCGGCTAGCGGGAGGGCCGGGCACAGATACGCAGTATTTT.

This CDR3 is CAWSREGSGEYF. CDR3 coding DNA: TGTGCCTGGAGTAGGGAGGGTAGTGGGGAGTACTTC. The chain joins TRBV30 to TRBJ2-7, with 7 bases aligning to TRBD2. Germline trimming cut 2 bases from V and 11 bases from J; bases unmatched to any gene: 9. Germline CDR1 reads GTSNPN; CDR2 reads SVGIG (reference sequence). The CDR3 length is 12 residues.

This chain uses TRBV11-3 with TRBJ1-3; TRBD1 matches 10 bases. CDR1 is SGHNT, CDR2 YENEEA, per germline. The CDR3 sequence is 18 residues long. The V segment lost 3 bases and the J segment 2 bases; nucleotides outside the gene matches: 10. CDR3 protein: CASSFHLSGTGAGNTIYF. For the CDR3, the DNA is TGTGCCAGCAGCTTCCACCTATCCGGGACAGGGGCTGGAAACACCATATATTTT.

This clone came up a few times. The V call is TRBV27, the J call TRBJ2-7; D gene unclear. V was clipped by 1 base and J by 2 bases, with 6 bases between them. Germline values: CDR1 MNHEY, CDR2 SMNVEV (reference sequence). The CDR3 runs 13 residues. CDR3 amino acids: CASSLYPAYEQYF. The CDR3 DNA reads TGTGCCAGCAGTTTATATCCAGCCTACGAGCAGTACTTC.

The chain has TRBV4-1 and TRBJ2-3; TRBD2 might be the D (5 bases). The CDR3 is 19 amino acids. Trimming left V 0 bases short and J 0 bases short, with 19 bases between. CDR1 MGHRA and CDR2 YSYEKL come from the germline V gene. The CDR3 is CASSQEPRLTSYSTDTQYF. The CDR3 DNA reads as TGCGCCAGCAGCCAAGAACCTAGGTTAACTAGTTATAGCACAGATACGCAGTATTTT.

V and J are TRBV19 and TRBJ2-7, with 9 nucleotides matching TRBD1. The V and J ends lost 6 bases and 1 base, in that order; junction bases with no gene match: 13. CDR3 length: 17 residues. Germline V lookup: CDR1 LNHDA, CDR2 SQIVND (reference sequence). The CDR3: CASRPHLVGQGSYEQYF. The CDR3 bases are TGTGCCAGTAGGCCCCACCTCGTCGGACAGGGGTCCTACGAGCAGTACTTC.

This sequence joins TRBV2 and TRBJ2-5, with 7 bases identical to TRBD2. J gave up 4 bases and V 8 bases, and 19 bases lay outside the gene matches. The CDR3 has 17 amino acids. Germline V gene data show CDR1 as SNHLY and CDR2 as FYNNEI. The CDR3 sequence: CASGLLLSAGEGETQYF. In nucleotides, the CDR3 is TGTGCCAGCGGGTTGCTTTTATCGGCGGGGGAAGGAGAGACCCAGTACTTC.

The rearrangement uses TRBV4-2 and TRBJ2-3; D gene ambiguous. V was pared by 11 bases and J by 0 bases, with 12 bases between. The CDR3 spans 13 residues. Germline V gene sequence: CDR1 LGHNA, CDR2 YNFKEQ. The CDR3 here is CASRSDSTDTQYF. CDR3 coding DNA: TGTGCCTCGAGGAGCGACAGCACAGATACGCAGTATTTT.

Comment on this clone: At one of its ends the junction is not consistent with the germline gene, which may arise from a read error. Other DNA variants within this sample encode the same CDR3. This chain uses TRBV29-1 with TRBJ2-5; 11 bases line up with TRBD2. Germline values: CDR1 SQVTM, CDR2 ANQGSEA. CDR3 length equals 14 residues. The CDR3 reads CSVGTSGGQETQYF. Here the CDR3 DNA reads TGCAGCGTTGGTACTAGCGGGGGCCAAGAAACCCAGTACTTC. Complete variable domain (other parts from reference TRBV29-1 and TRBJ2-5): SAVISQKPSRDICQRGTSLTIQCQVDSQVTMMFWYRQQPGQSLTLIATANQGSEATYESGFVIDKFPISRPNLTFSTLTVSNMSPEDSSIYLCSVGTSGGQETQYFGPGTRLLVL.

The chain carries TRBV5-1 and TRBJ2-1; D unclear. Germline CDR1 reads SGHRS; CDR2 reads YFSETQ. Deletions cut 0 bases from V and 5 bases from J, with 18 bases between. This CDR3 spans 17 amino acids. The CDR3 spells CASSLGIFYQLNNEQFF. Written as DNA, the CDR3 is TGCGCCAGCAGCTTGGGCATATTCTACCAATTAAACAATGAGCAGTTCTTC.

The gene calls are TRBV9 and TRBJ2-5; the match to TRBD1 covers 8 bases. With 2 bases clipped from V and 5 bases from J, the junction kept 5 bases outside the gene matches. This CDR3 comprises 14 residues. Germline CDR1 reads SGDLS; CDR2 reads YYNGEE. The CDR3 DNA reads as TGTGCCAGCAGCGTGGGACAGGCTGGGGAGACCCAGTACTTC. Translated: CASSVGQAGETQYF.

This clone came up once. This chain uses TRBV6-6 with TRBJ2-7; 7 bases agree with TRBD1. CDR3 length: 15 amino acids. The germline V gene encodes CDR1 MNHNY and CDR2 SVGAGI (reference sequence). J lost 0 bases, V lost 6 bases, and 8 bases had no gene match. CDR3: CASSDPSGGSYEQYF. CDR3 nucleotide sequence: TGTGCCAGCAGCGACCCCTCAGGGGGCTCCTACGAGCAGTACTTC.

The table lists this clone with a few counts. The chain uses TRBV5-1 and TRBJ2-7, with 7 bases lining up with TRBD2. In germline, CDR1 is SGHRS, CDR2 YFSETQ. Trimming cost V 4 bases and J 0 bases; bases outside gene matches: 10. The CDR3 is made up of 16 amino acids. In nucleotides, the CDR3 is TGCGCCAGCAGCCCGCGGGAGTCGATAAGCTCCTACGAGCAGTACTTC. Amino acid sequence: CASSPRESISSYEQYF. Based on the CDR3 plus reference TRBV5-1 and TRBJ2-7, the full variable domain is KAGVTQTPRYLIKTRGQQVTLSCSPISGHRSVSWYQQTPGQGLQFLFEYFSETQRNKGNFPGRFSGRQFSNSRSEMNVSTLELGDSALYLCASSPRESISSYEQYFGPGTRLTVT.

The chain carries TRBV6-5 and TRBJ2-2; 13 nucleotides line up with TRBD2. This CDR3 is built from 14 residues. CDR1 is MNHEY, CDR2 SVGAGI, per germline. V lost 8 bases to trimming and J lost 5 bases; unmatched junction nucleotides: 2. The CDR3 DNA is TGTGCCAGCGGACTAGCGGGAGATACCGGGGAGCTGTTTTTT. Its translation is CASGLAGDTGELFF.

This chain connects TRBV10-3 to TRBJ2-2, with TRBD1 identical over 10 bases. This CDR3 comprises 14 residues. The trim removed 8 bases at V and 6 bases at J, leaving 6 bases unmatched. Germline loops: CDR1 ENHRY, CDR2 SYGVKD. The CDR3 coding sequence is TGTGCCATCCGGACCGGGACAGGGGCCGGGGAGCTGTTTTTT. This sequence encodes CAIRTGTGAGELFF.

This chain's CDR3 is CASSFGTSGSTYEQYF. The DNA of the CDR3 is TGCGCCAGCAGCTTCGGGACTAGCGGGAGTACCTACGAGCAGTACTTC. V is TRBV5-1 and J is TRBJ2-7; 14 bases are a match to TRBD2. With 2 bases clipped from V and 2 bases from J, the junction kept 3 bases outside the gene matches. This CDR3 region has 16 residues. Germline values: CDR1 SGHRS, CDR2 YFSETQ.

The V and J genes are TRBV4-1 and TRBJ2-7, with no clear D. From germline, CDR1 is MGHRA and CDR2 YSYEKL. The ends were cut back, 4 bases at V and 4 bases at J, with 20 bases in the middle. The CDR3 consists of 16 residues. CDR3 bases: TGCGCCAGCAGCCCAGCTACCTTCCACGAGAGGTACGAGCAGTACTTC. This sequence encodes CASSPATFHERYEQYF.

J is TRBJ2-2 and V is TRBV27; TRBD2 matches at 13 bases. With 5 bases clipped from V and 1 base from J, the junction kept 10 bases outside the gene matches. CDR3 length equals 19 residues. Germline loops: CDR1 MNHEY, CDR2 SMNVEV (reference sequence). CDR3 sequence: CASSTRGTSGKMNTGELFF. Here the CDR3 DNA reads TGTGCCAGCAGTACCCGAGGGACTAGCGGGAAGATGAACACCGGGGAGCTGTTTTTT.

The chain links TRBV9 to TRBJ2-7; maybe TRBD1 (7 bases). The ends were cut back, 3 bases at V and 2 bases at J, with 21 bases in the middle. Per germline, CDR1 SGDLS and CDR2 YYNGEE. The length of the CDR3 is 17 residues. The DNA of the CDR3 is TGTGCCAGCAGCGGGGGGAACGGACGGAGGGGGCCCTACGAGCAGTACTTC. It translates to CASSGGNGRRGPYEQYF.

V gene TRBV5-1 combines with J gene TRBJ2-3, with 13 bases fitting TRBD2. Germline CDR1 SGHRS, CDR2 YFSETQ. This CDR3 contains 17 residues. J gave up 3 bases and V 0 bases, and 4 bases lay outside the gene matches. The CDR3 nucleotides are TGCGCCAGCAGCTTGGGACTAGCGGGGGGTAGTACAGATACGCAGTATTTT. Its protein is CASSLGLAGGSTDTQYF.

In the case of this clone: One end of the junction varies from germline; a read error may be responsible. The rearrangement joins TRBV5-5 to TRBJ2-7; 7 bases match TRBD2. Germline CDR1 reads SGHKS; CDR2 reads YYEKEE (reference sequence). This CDR3 is built from 16 residues. DNA for the CDR3: TGTGCCAGCAGCTTGAAAGGGGCCGGGGGGACCTACGAACAGTACTTC. This encodes CASSLKGAGGTYEQYF. The full variable domain, in which reference TRBV5-5 and TRBJ2-7 provide the parts outside the CDR3, is DAGVTQSPTHLIKTRGQQVTLRCSPISGHKSVSWYQQVLGQGPQFIFQYYEKEERGRGNFPDRFSARQFPNYSSELNVNALLLGDSALYLCASSLKGAGGTYEQYFGPGTRLTVT.

V gene TRBV6-5 combines with J gene TRBJ2-7; 8 bases map to TRBD1. Germline CDR1 and CDR2: MNHEY and SVGAGI. The CDR3 runs 15 residues. Unmatched junction bases numbered 7, after V lost 0 bases and J lost 6 bases. The CDR3 DNA sequence: TGTGCCAGCAGTTACTCTCCAGGGGGCTACTTCGAGCAGTACTTC. It translates to CASSYSPGGYFEQYF.

The V call is TRBV6-6, the J call TRBJ1-2; D gene uncertain. The germline V and J ends were trimmed by 3 bases and 10 bases, with 15 bases remaining between them. In germline, CDR1 is MNHNY, CDR2 SVGAGI (reference sequence). This CDR3 region has 13 residues. CDR3 in DNA: TGTGCCAGCAGTTATATTCCACGGGATGACTACACCTTC. It encodes CASSYIPRDDYTF.

The chain recombines TRBV6-1 with TRBJ1-2; D not resolved. V lost 4 bases and J 8 bases, leaving 8 bases between the germline ends. The CDR3 totals 11 residues. The germline gives CDR1 MNHNS, CDR2 SASEGT. Written as DNA, the CDR3 is TGTGCCAGCAGTGTCCTAACCGGCTACACCTTC. It specifies CASSVLTGYTF.

The table lists this clone with a count of one. The chain carries TRBV5-1 and TRBJ1-1; possibly TRBD1 for D (6 bases). Trimming left V 2 bases short and J 1 base short, with 15 bases between. The CDR3 is 16 amino acids. Germline values: CDR1 SGHRS, CDR2 YFSETQ. The CDR3 bases are TGCGCCAGCAGCTTCGTACAGGGTGGTTGGAACACTGAAGCTTTCTTT. It codes for CASSFVQGGWNTEAFF.

The V gene is TRBV2, the J gene TRBJ2-5, with D possibly TRBD2 on 5 matching bases. Between the trimmed V and J ends, which lost 7 bases and 2 bases, there was a span of 11 bases. The CDR3 has 13 residues. Per germline, CDR1 SNHLY and CDR2 FYNNEI. The CDR3 DNA sequence: TGTGCCAGCAAGGGTACGGGGCAAGAGACCCAGTACTTC. It yields the protein CASKGTGQETQYF.

The chain has TRBV7-6 and TRBJ2-7, with 10 bases identical to TRBD1. Looked up from germline, CDR1 is SGHVS and CDR2 is FNYEAQ. Losses at the gene ends were 3 bases for V and 4 bases for J; bases not matched to a gene: 6. The CDR3 runs 15 residues. CDR3 DNA sequence: TGTGCCAGCAGCTTGGGACAGGGGTCCCCTTACGAGCAGTACTTC. This sequence encodes CASSLGQGSPYEQYF. The whole variable domain, remainder taken from reference TRBV7-6 and TRBJ2-7, is GAGVSQSPRYKVTKRGQDVALRCDPISGHVSLYWYRQALGQGPEFLTYFNYEAQQDKSGLPNDRFSAERPEGSISTLTIQRTEQRDSAMYRCASSLGQGSPYEQYFGPGTRLTVT.

This rearrangement joins TRBV7-6 to TRBJ2-7; TRBD2 matches at 9 bases. V shed 3 bases and J 5 bases; nucleotides not matched to a gene: 5. CDR3 size: 14 residues. Germline lookup yields CDR1 SGHVS and CDR2 FNYEAQ. The CDR3 sequence: CASSFGREGNEQYF. The DNA for the CDR3 is TGTGCCAGCAGCTTTGGGCGGGAGGGGAACGAGCAGTACTTC.

This chain links TRBV18 with TRBJ2-5; 7 bases line up with TRBD1. V lost 3 bases, J lost 8 bases, and 6 bases stayed unmatched. This CDR3 has 13 amino acids. Per the germline V gene, CDR1 is KGHSH and CDR2 is LQKENI. CDR3 in DNA: TGTGCCAGCTCACCTGAGGCAGGGGGTACCCAGTACTTC. This encodes CASSPEAGGTQYF.